These 22 T cell receptor beta chains were all obtained from the same sample, sequenced in a study of shared clonotypes between healthy human individuals. The protocol was immunoSEQ multiplex PCR, while the TCRdb copy is restricted to in-frame clones and leaves out a portion. The data hold over a million clones, with approximately 72% observed a single time. The sample taken for sequencing was memory CD4+ T cells sorted from blood. Subset indicated: CD45RA-negative fraction. These receptors were obtained from a man between 18 and 35 years old in good health.

The chain recombines TRBV5-4 with TRBJ2-7, with no clear D. Trimming removed 0 bases from V and 3 bases from J, with 7 bases in between. Per germline, CDR1 SGHNT and CDR2 YYREEE (reference sequence). The CDR3 sequence is 13 residues long. CDR3 sequence: CASSLEQNYEQYF. CDR3 coding DNA: TGTGCCAGCAGCTTGGAACAGAACTACGAGCAGTACTTC.

V and J are TRBV28 and TRBJ1-6; a weak D match, TRBD1 (6 bases). Trimming took off 3 bases at V and 10 bases at J, with 13 bases between the two ends. The germline CDR1 and CDR2 sequences are MDHEN and SYDVKM. The CDR3 is 14 amino acids. CDR3 sequence reads: CASSFLQGGSPLHF. The CDR3, as DNA: TGTGCCAGCAGTTTTTTACAGGGAGGATCACCCCTCCACTTT.

The sample holds many counts of this clone. The chain uses TRBV6-6 and TRBJ1-5, with unresolved D. The V gene lost 2 bases and the J gene lost 3 bases, with 8 bases spanning the gap. The CDR3 runs to 14 residues. CDR1 is MNHNY, CDR2 SVGAGI, per germline (reference sequence). CDR3 nucleotide sequence: TGTGCCAGCAGTTACGGGGTTAACAATCAGCCCCAGCATTTT. It encodes CASSYGVNNQPQHF.

The count of this clone is one. CDR3 DNA sequence: TGTGCCAGCAGCCCCGGGACCTTCACCGGGGAGCTGTTTTTT. As protein: CASSPGTFTGELFF. The rearrangement links TRBV11-2 to TRBJ2-2; D assignment may be TRBD1 or TRBD2 (5 bases each). The CDR3 extends over 14 amino acids. Germline V CDR1 and CDR2: SGHAT, FQNNGV. Trimming shortened V by 5 bases and J by 4 bases, and 11 bases separated the two germline ends.

This clone came up once. The chain has TRBV6-1 and TRBJ1-5; 8 bases align to TRBD1. V gave up 7 bases and J gave up 2 bases; unmatched junction bases: 7. Germline V gene sequence: CDR1 MNHNS, CDR2 SASEGT. The CDR3 has 15 amino acids. The CDR3, as DNA: TGTGCCAGCATGACAGGGGCGAGGGGCAATCAGCCCCAGCATTTT. This translates into CASMTGARGNQPQHF.

V gene TRBV30 combines with J gene TRBJ2-3; TRBD1 or TRBD2 may be the D gene (5 bases each). The CDR3 is 14 amino acids. The germline CDR1 and CDR2 sequences are GTSNPN and SVGIG (reference sequence). V gave up 0 bases and J gave up 5 bases, with 12 bases separating them. Written as DNA, the CDR3 is TGTGCCTGGAGTGTAGGTGGGGGTGAAGATACGCAGTATTTT. This translates into CAWSVGGGEDTQYF.

The rearrangement joins TRBV11-2 to TRBJ1-6; D is ambiguous. The CDR3 is 14 residues long. The germline V and J ends were trimmed by 6 bases and 0 bases, with 6 bases remaining between them. Germline V lookup: CDR1 SGHAT, CDR2 FQNNGV. The CDR3 nucleotides read TGTGCCAGCAGGGGAGACTCCTATAATTCACCCCTCCACTTT. It encodes CASRGDSYNSPLHF.

V and J are TRBV2 and TRBJ1-2; D is perhaps TRBD1 (5 bases). Deletions cut 5 bases from V and 0 bases from J, with 22 bases between. The CDR3 length is 18 residues. Germline V gene data show CDR1 as SNHLY and CDR2 as FYNNEI. The CDR3 protein is CASSLGPTIRDSNYGYTF. The CDR3, as DNA: TGTGCCAGCAGTCTGGGACCGACCATCCGAGACTCTAACTATGGCTACACCTTC.

This clone was detected ten times or more. As DNA, the CDR3 is TGCGCCAGCAGGGACAGGGGTCCCTCCTACAATGAGCAGTTCTTC. It yields the protein CASRDRGPSYNEQFF. V is TRBV5-1 and J is TRBJ2-1; 9 nucleotides match TRBD1. This CDR3 has 15 residues. With 5 bases clipped from V and 0 bases from J, the junction kept 3 bases outside the gene matches. Germline assignment: CDR1 SGHRS and CDR2 YFSETQ.

The chain employs TRBV5-6 and TRBJ2-1; tentatively, D is TRBD1 (6 bases). This CDR3 region has 14 residues. V gave up 4 bases and J gave up 7 bases, with 15 bases separating them. Looked up from germline, CDR1 is SGHDT and CDR2 is YYEEEE. CDR3 sequence (DNA): TGTGCCAGCAGCCCGGGACACGGTAGGAATGAGCAGTTCTTC. This translates into CASSPGHGRNEQFF.

V is TRBV30 and J is TRBJ2-3; the D call may be TRBD1 or TRBD2 (5 bases each). Trimming stripped 0 bases from V and 2 bases from J, with 12 bases between. Germline V gene data show CDR1 as GTSNPN and CDR2 as SVGIG (reference sequence). This CDR3 comprises 15 residues. As DNA, the CDR3 is TGTGCCTGGAGTGTAGGGACGGGAACCACAGATACGCAGTATTTT. It codes for CAWSVGTGTTDTQYF.

The chain couples TRBV19 to TRBJ1-5; perhaps TRBD1 as D (6 bases). This CDR3 is built from 14 residues. Trimming pared 3 bases from V and 5 bases from J, leaving 11 bases between. CDR1 and CDR2 from the germline V gene are LNHDA and SQIVND (reference sequence). The CDR3 is CASSIYRADQPQHF. The CDR3 DNA follows: TGTGCCAGTAGTATTTACAGGGCCGATCAGCCCCAGCATTTT.

V is TRBV28 and J is TRBJ1-1, with a tentative D call TRBD1 (6 bases). This CDR3 has 14 residues. Germline V gene sequence: CDR1 MDHEN, CDR2 SYDVKM. V was trimmed by 5 bases and J by 9 bases, leaving 19 bases between them. The CDR3: CASSPTGQSQQAFF. The CDR3 bases are TGTGCCAGCAGTCCCACAGGGCAAAGTCAGCAAGCTTTCTTT.

The genes are TRBV28 and TRBJ2-5; D is possibly TRBD2 (6 bases). Germline lookup yields CDR1 MDHEN and CDR2 SYDVKM. The V gene lost 5 bases and the J gene lost 9 bases, with 28 bases spanning the gap. CDR3 size: 17 residues. The CDR3 is CASSDPRTGAESLPQYF. CDR3 sequence (DNA): TGTGCCAGCAGTGACCCCCGTACGGGAGCGGAGAGTTTGCCCCAGTACTTC. Looking up the rest from reference TRBV28 and TRBJ2-5 gives the full variable domain: DVKVTQSSRYLVKRTGEKVFLECVQDMDHENMFWYRQDPGLGLRLIYFSYDVKMKEKGDIPEGYSVSREKKERFSLILESASTNQTSMYLCASSDPRTGAESLPQYFGPGTRLLVL.

The sample holds one count of this clone. The chain uses TRBV6-5 and TRBJ1-5; 7 nucleotides line up with TRBD1. Germline V gives CDR1 MNHEY, CDR2 SVGAGI. This CDR3 has 14 residues. The V segment lost 6 bases and the J segment 4 bases; nucleotides outside the gene matches: 6. The DNA of the CDR3 is TGTGCCAGCAGCCCCGCACAGGGGAATCAGCCCCAGCATTTT. This translates into CASSPAQGNQPQHF.

This clone has just a few counts. V gene TRBV6-1 combines with J gene TRBJ1-4; tentatively, D is TRBD1 (5 bases). The V gene lost 8 bases and the J gene lost 8 bases, with 9 bases spanning the gap. CDR3 length: 11 amino acids. Germline V gene sequence: CDR1 MNHNS, CDR2 SASEGT. CDR3 residues: CASVGGEKLFF. The CDR3 bases are TGTGCCAGCGTGGGGGGAGAAAAACTGTTTTTT.

This clone turned up a few times. J is TRBJ2-7 and V is TRBV23-1; 8 bases are a match to TRBD1. TRBV23-1 is given ORF status, its function remaining uncertain. The CDR3 runs 13 residues. Trimming cost V 6 bases and J 4 bases; bases outside gene matches: 5. For the CDR3, the DNA is TGCGCCAGCAGCAGACAGGGGTTGTACGAGCAGTACTTC. It yields the protein CASSRQGLYEQYF.

CDR3: CASNQGGNTEAFF. The CDR3 bases are TGTGCCAGCAACCAGGGTGGTAACACTGAAGCTTTCTTT. The chain employs TRBV7-2 and TRBJ1-1; perhaps TRBD1 as D (5 bases). Trimming stripped 7 bases from V and 2 bases from J, with 11 bases between. Germline-derived CDR1 and CDR2 are SGHTA and FQGNSA. The CDR3 extends over 13 amino acids.

CDR3 bases: TGTGCCAGCAGCTCGACAGGGAACCCTTACTATGGCTACACCTTC. It encodes CASSSTGNPYYGYTF. The J gene is TRBJ1-2, the V gene TRBV7-2, with 7 positions matching TRBD1. Germline CDR1 is SGHTA and CDR2 is FQGNSA. CDR3 length: 15 amino acids. The J segment lost 3 bases and the V segment lost 4 bases, leaving 8 bases of the junction unmatched.

Ten or more counts support this clone. Additional DNA sequences in this sample encode the identical CDR3. The chain links TRBV6-6 to TRBJ2-7, with D hard to call. V was trimmed by 2 bases and J by 4 bases, leaving 9 bases between them. CDR3 length: 13 amino acids. Per the germline V gene, CDR1 is MNHNY and CDR2 is SVGAGI (reference sequence). The DNA of the CDR3 is TGTGCCAGCAGTTACGGAAACGTATACGAGCAGTACTTC. Translated, it gives CASSYGNVYEQYF.

The J gene is TRBJ2-3, the V gene TRBV6-1, with 7 bases that match TRBD2. Per germline, CDR1 MNHNS and CDR2 SASEGT. The CDR3 contains 15 residues. V trimming: 8 bases; J trimming: 3 bases; junction bases outside the gene matches: 11. The CDR3 DNA is TGTGCCAGCTCCCCGGGAGGTTCTGCGACAGATACGCAGTATTTT. Translating it yields CASSPGGSATDTQYF.

The CDR3 DNA follows: TGTGCCAGTAGTTCGACGCGGGACACTGAAGCTTTCTTT. Translating gives CASSSTRDTEAFF. This chain links TRBV19 with TRBJ1-1; D is ambiguous. The CDR3 runs 13 residues. Germline values: CDR1 LNHDA, CDR2 SQIVND (reference sequence). V lost 5 bases and J lost 3, with 10 bases in between.